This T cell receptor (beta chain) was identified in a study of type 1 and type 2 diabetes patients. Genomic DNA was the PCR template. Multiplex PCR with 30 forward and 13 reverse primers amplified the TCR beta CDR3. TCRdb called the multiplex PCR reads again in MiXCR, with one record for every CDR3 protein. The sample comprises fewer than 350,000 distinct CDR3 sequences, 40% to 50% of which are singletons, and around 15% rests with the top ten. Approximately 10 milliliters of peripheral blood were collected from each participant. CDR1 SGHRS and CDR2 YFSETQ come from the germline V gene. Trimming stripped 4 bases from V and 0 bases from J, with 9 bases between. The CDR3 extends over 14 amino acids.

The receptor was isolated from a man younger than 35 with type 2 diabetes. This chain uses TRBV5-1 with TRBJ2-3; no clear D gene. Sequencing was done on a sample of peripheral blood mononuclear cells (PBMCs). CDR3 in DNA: TGCGCCAGCAGCCCCGCGACTAGCACAGATACGCAGTATTTT. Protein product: CASSPATSTDTQYF.